The 26 T cell receptor beta chains below all came from one sample that was sequenced in a study of blood T cell repertoires in COVID-19. TCRdb's copy holds only in-frame clones and misses some; the assay was immunoSEQ multiplex PCR. The table shows 60,000 to 75,000 clones, with 65% to 90% occurring only once. Source material: peripheral blood. Receptor source: a human donor in a cohort sampled during active COVID-19.

This sequence joins TRBV9 and TRBJ1-5; D perhaps matches TRBD1 (5 bases). The V end was cut by 0 bases, the J end by 4 bases, with 20 bases between. The CDR3 covers 18 residues. CDR1 is SGDLS, CDR2 YYNGEE, per germline. The CDR3 here is CASSVAIQGPTLNQPQHF. The CDR3 DNA is TGTGCCAGCAGCGTAGCGATTCAGGGCCCCACTCTTAATCAGCCCCAGCATTTT. Variable domain in full (rest from reference TRBV9 and TRBJ1-5): DSGVTQTPKHLITATGQRVTLRCSPRSGDLSVYWYQQSLDQGLQFLIQYYNGEERAKGNILERFSAQQFPDLHSELNLSSLELGDSALYFCASSVAIQGPTLNQPQHFGDGTRLSIL.

V usage is TRBV11-2 and J usage is TRBJ1-2; weak D call: TRBD1 (6 bases). The CDR3 extends over 15 amino acids. V was shortened by 4 bases and J by 5 bases, with 17 bases between the two germline ends. Germline CDR1 and CDR2: SGHAT and FQNNGV. The DNA for the CDR3 is TGTGCCAGCAGCTCACTCCGGTACAGGGAGTATGGCTACACCTTC. This sequence encodes CASSSLRYREYGYTF.

This clone was seen more than once but under ten times. The chain employs TRBV11-2 and TRBJ2-5, with D unresolved. V lost 1 base to trimming and J lost 4 bases, with 10 bases between them. CDR3 size: 14 residues. Germline V gene data show CDR1 as SGHAT and CDR2 as FQNNGV. CDR3 nucleotides: TGTGCCAGCAGCTTAGGATCAGGTTTAGAGACCCAGTACTTC. Translating it yields CASSLGSGLETQYF. The variable domain in full, completed from reference TRBV11-2 and TRBJ2-5, reads EAGVAQSPRYKIIEKRQSVAFWCNPISGHATLYWYQQILGQGPKLLIQFQNNGVVDDSQLPKDRFSAERLKGVDSTLKIQPAKLEDSAVYLCASSLGSGLETQYFGPGTRLLVL.

The chain links TRBV7-2 to TRBJ2-7; possible D gene TRBD1, 6 bases. The V and J ends lost 5 bases and 0 bases respectively, with 17 bases between them. This CDR3 spans 16 amino acids. Germline assignment: CDR1 SGHTA and CDR2 FQGNSA. The CDR3 nucleotides read TGTGCCAGCAGCCCCAGAGACAGGATTTTCTCCTACGAGCAGTACTTC. Residues: CASSPRDRIFSYEQYF.

V is TRBV7-3 and J is TRBJ2-1; 7 bases agree with TRBD1. The V segment lost 4 bases and the J segment 5 bases; nucleotides outside the gene matches: 5. Germline CDR1 SGHTA, CDR2 FQGTGA. The CDR3 sequence is 14 residues long. The CDR3 loop reads CASSSGQTHNEQFF. The DNA of the CDR3 is TGTGCCAGCAGCTCGGGACAGACACACAATGAGCAGTTCTTC.

This clone occurred once. V is TRBV5-1 and J is TRBJ1-1; D is perhaps TRBD1 (6 bases). This CDR3 spans 14 amino acids. CDR1 SGHRS and CDR2 YFSETQ come from the germline V gene. The V end was cut by 0 bases, the J end by 1 base, with 7 bases between. The chain's CDR3 is CASSLGGPNTEAFF. CDR3 nucleotides: TGCGCCAGCAGCTTGGGGGGGCCGAACACTGAAGCTTTCTTT.

The V gene is TRBV7-2, the J gene TRBJ2-5, with 11 bases that match TRBD2. Per germline, CDR1 SGHTA and CDR2 FQGNSA. V trimming: 5 bases; J trimming: 5 bases; junction bases outside the gene matches: 10. There are 16 residues in the CDR3. CDR3 sequence: CASSQRGTSGRETQYF. CDR3 coding DNA: TGTGCCAGCAGCCAAAGGGGGACTAGCGGTAGGGAGACCCAGTACTTC.

The chain employs TRBV4-2 and TRBJ2-5; the D is unclear. Per the germline V gene, CDR1 is LGHNA and CDR2 is YNFKEQ. This CDR3 is built from 15 residues. Trimming removed 0 bases at V and 5 bases at J, with 13 bases between. Here the CDR3 reads CASSQDREAAETQYF. The CDR3 DNA is TGTGCCAGCAGCCAAGATCGAGAGGCGGCCGAGACCCAGTACTTC.

The V gene is TRBV27, the J gene TRBJ1-1; D may be TRBD1 (6 bases). This CDR3 has 14 residues. V lost 3 bases and J 1 base, leaving 9 bases between the germline ends. The germline V gene encodes CDR1 MNHEY and CDR2 SMNVEV (reference sequence). This CDR3 is CASSLWGPNTEAFF. For the CDR3, the DNA is TGTGCCAGCAGTTTGTGGGGGCCGAACACTGAAGCTTTCTTT.

V and J are TRBV7-8 and TRBJ1-2; D is undetermined. CDR3 size: 16 residues. The germline V and J ends were trimmed by 1 base and 0 bases, with 12 bases remaining between them. Germline V lookup: CDR1 SGHVS, CDR2 FQNEAQ. The CDR3 DNA is TGTGCCAGCAGCTTAGGTTACACTAGCACTAACTATGGCTACACCTTC. Translating gives CASSLGYTSTNYGYTF.

DNA of the CDR3: TGCGCCAGCAGCCAGAAGACAGGGGGGTATATGGACACTGAAGCTTTCTTT. Residues: CASSQKTGGYMDTEAFF. The chain joins TRBV4-1 to TRBJ1-1; TRBD1 agrees at 9 bases. CDR1 and CDR2 from the germline V gene are MGHRA and YSYEKL. This CDR3 is 17 amino acids long. Trimming at V came to 3 bases and at J to 3 bases, leaving 11 bases not matched to a gene.

The J gene is TRBJ2-7, the V gene TRBV6-2 or TRBV6-3; TRBD1 matches 8 bases. This CDR3 has 16 residues. Germline values: CDR1 MNHEY, CDR2 SVGEGT. V lost 4 bases and J lost 2; bases outside the gene matches: 10. The CDR3 DNA follows: TGTGCCAGCAGTTCCGAGGGGGGACAGGTCCCCTACGAGCAGTACTTC. Its translation is CASSSEGGQVPYEQYF.

The V and J genes are TRBV6-6 and TRBJ2-2, with TRBD1 matching 10 bases. CDR1 MNHNY and CDR2 SVGAGI come from the germline V gene (reference sequence). This CDR3 is built from 15 residues. The J segment lost 5 bases and the V segment lost 4 bases, leaving 4 bases of the junction unmatched. CDR3 residues: CASSFPGQGTGELFF. The DNA for the CDR3 is TGTGCCAGCAGTTTCCCGGGACAGGGGACCGGGGAGCTGTTTTTT.

The rearrangement uses TRBV3-1 (or the pseudogene TRBV3-2) and TRBJ1-2; perhaps TRBD1 as D (5 bases). This CDR3 spans 18 amino acids. Trimming shortened V by 1 base and J by 1 base, and 19 bases separated the two germline ends. CDR1 and CDR2 from the germline V gene are LGHDT and YNNKEL (reference sequence). The CDR3 spells CASSQGGWRHLFNYGYTF. Written as DNA, the CDR3 is TGTGCCAGCAGCCAAGGGGGCTGGAGACACCTTTTTAACTATGGCTACACCTTC.

This clone appeared once. This chain joins TRBV10-2 and TRBJ2-7; no firm D call. V was trimmed by 3 bases and J by 0 bases, leaving 6 bases between them. The CDR3 runs 13 residues. Germline V CDR1 and CDR2: WSHSY, SAAADI. CDR3 residues: CASSEATSYEQYF. CDR3 nucleotides: TGCGCCAGCAGTGAAGCCACCTCCTACGAGCAGTACTTC.

This sequence joins TRBV20-1 and TRBJ2-1; D call uncertain. CDR3 length: 10 amino acids. V was shortened by 5 bases and J by 9 bases, with 8 bases between the two germline ends. The germline gives CDR1 DFQATT, CDR2 SNEGSKA (reference sequence). CDR3 sequence reads: CSALVAEQFF. The CDR3, as DNA: TGCAGTGCTCTAGTGGCTGAGCAGTTCTTC.

The genes are TRBV5-4 and TRBJ2-1; tentative D call: TRBD1 (5 bases). The germline CDR1 and CDR2 sequences are SGHNT and YYREEE (reference sequence). Trimming left V 1 base short and J 1 base short, with 6 bases between. This CDR3 has 14 residues. CDR3 sequence: CASSLQGSYNEQFF. In nucleotides, the CDR3 is TGTGCCAGCAGCTTGCAGGGTTCCTACAATGAGCAGTTCTTC. Filled out from reference TRBV5-4 and TRBJ2-1, the complete variable domain reads ETGVTQSPTHLIKTRGQQVTLRCSSQSGHNTVSWYQQALGQGPQFIFQYYREEENGRGNFPPRFSGLQFPNYSSELNVNALELDDSALYLCASSLQGSYNEQFFGPGTRLTVL.

The chain couples TRBV4-3 to TRBJ1-5, with TRBD1 identical over 7 bases. The CDR3 runs 16 residues. V was pared by 0 bases and J by 5 bases, with 7 bases of the junction left unmatched. Germline assignment: CDR1 LGHNA and CDR2 YSLEER. In DNA, the CDR3 is TGCGCCAGCAGCCAAGATTATCAGGGGGAGCATCAGCCCCAGCATTTT. It specifies CASSQDYQGEHQPQHF.

This sequence joins TRBV18 and TRBJ1-3; D ambiguous. Germline V gives CDR1 KGHSH, CDR2 LQKENI. This CDR3 is built from 15 residues. Between the trimmed V and J ends, which lost 0 bases and 4 bases, there was a span of 10 bases. The CDR3 loop reads CASSPPRVSGNTIYF. The CDR3 nucleotides read TGTGCCAGCTCACCACCGAGGGTATCCGGAAACACCATATATTTT.

V usage is TRBV6-2 or TRBV6-3 and J usage is TRBJ1-5; no definite D call. Germline V gene data show CDR1 as MNHEY and CDR2 as SVGEGT. V lost 3 bases, J lost 7 bases, and 16 bases lay in between. CDR3 size: 15 residues. The DNA of the CDR3 is TGTGCCAGCAGTTATAGCTCCCACCTCCGGCAGCCCCAGCATTTT. Translation: CASSYSSHLRQPQHF.

Only one count was recorded for this clone. The CDR3 sequence is CASSFLAGGQETQYF. The CDR3 nucleotides read TGTGCCAGCAGCTTTCTAGCGGGGGGCCAAGAGACCCAGTACTTC. This sequence joins TRBV7-7 and TRBJ2-5; 11 bases are shared with TRBD2. Looked up from germline, CDR1 is SSHAT and CDR2 is FNYEAQ (reference sequence). Losses at the gene ends were 3 bases for V and 1 base for J; bases not matched to a gene: 1. This CDR3 region has 15 residues.

The count of this clone is one. This chain connects TRBV19 to TRBJ1-2; possible D gene TRBD1, 6 bases. Trimming left V 2 bases short and J 9 bases short, with 13 bases between. This CDR3 has 13 amino acids. Germline lookup yields CDR1 LNHDA and CDR2 SQIVND (reference sequence). Here the CDR3 reads CASSINRDDSYTF. CDR3 coding DNA: TGTGCCAGTAGTATAAACAGGGATGATAGCTACACCTTC. The full variable domain, rest sourced from reference TRBV19 and TRBJ1-2, is DGGITQSPKYLFRKEGQNVTLSCEQNLNHDAMYWYRQDPGQGLRLIYYSQIVNDFQKGDIAEGYSVSREKKESFPLTVTSAQKNPTAFYLCASSINRDDSYTFGSGTRLTVV.

The rearrangement joins TRBV6-6 to TRBJ2-2, with 7 positions matching TRBD2. The germline V gene encodes CDR1 MNHNY and CDR2 SVGAGI (reference sequence). With V trimmed by 4 bases and J by 3 bases, 5 bases remained unmatched. The CDR3 consists of 15 residues. The chain's CDR3 is CASSFNREDTGELFF. DNA of the CDR3: TGTGCCAGCAGTTTCAACCGGGAGGACACCGGGGAGCTGTTTTTT.

This clone was detected only once. The V call is TRBV9, the J call TRBJ2-1, with 8 bases matching TRBD1. CDR3 length equals 17 residues. The V segment lost 3 bases and the J segment 0 bases; nucleotides outside the gene matches: 8. Per the germline V gene, CDR1 is SGDLS and CDR2 is YYNGEE. This CDR3 is CASSGDRSPVSYNEQFF. The CDR3 DNA is TGTGCCAGCAGCGGGGACAGGTCACCCGTCTCCTACAATGAGCAGTTCTTC. The entire variable domain, with the rest obtained from reference TRBV9 and TRBJ2-1, is as follows: DSGVTQTPKHLITATGQRVTLRCSPRSGDLSVYWYQQSLDQGLQFLIQYYNGEERAKGNILERFSAQQFPDLHSELNLSSLELGDSALYFCASSGDRSPVSYNEQFFGPGTRLTVL.

CDR3 amino acids: CASSGGQGNTEAFF. The CDR3 bases are TGTGCCAGCTCGGGCGGACAGGGGAACACTGAAGCTTTCTTT. The rearrangement links TRBV18 to TRBJ1-1; TRBD1 matches 8 bases. Trimming cost V 6 bases and J 1 base; bases outside gene matches: 4. The germline V gene has CDR1 KGHSH and CDR2 LQKENI. The CDR3 contains 14 residues.

The CDR3 here is CASSRTDSYEQYF. The CDR3 nucleotides read TGTGCCAGCAGCAGGACTGACTCCTACGAGCAGTACTTC. This sequence joins TRBV5-6 and TRBJ2-7; TRBD2 is a possible D gene (5 bases). Germline CDR1 and CDR2: SGHDT and YYEEEE. This CDR3 region has 13 residues. Trimming took off 4 bases at V and 0 bases at J, with 8 bases between the two ends.